A single sample is the source of the 21 T cell receptor beta chains below, sequenced in a study of cytomegalovirus exposure and HLA in healthy donors. The PCR was carried out with 60 Vbeta primers and 13 Jbeta primers. TCRdb's copy holds only in-frame clones and misses some; the assay was immunoSEQ multiplex PCR. The data contain roughly 150,000 clones, 60% to 80% of them singletons. Sequenced input: PBMCs. These receptor sequences come from a man between 18 and 35 years old in good health and CMV-seropositive.

V is TRBV4-1 and J is TRBJ2-7; 9 bases are a match to TRBD2. In germline, CDR1 is MGHRA, CDR2 YSYEKL. This CDR3 is built from 14 residues. V lost 7 bases, J lost 0 bases, and 4 bases stayed unmatched. CDR3 sequence (DNA): TGCGCCAGCAAAAATAGCGGGAGCTCCTACGAGCAGTACTTC. Protein sequence: CASKNSGSSYEQYF.

The V and J genes are TRBV19 and TRBJ2-7; 8 positions match TRBD2. The V and J ends lost 4 bases and 4 bases, in that order; junction bases with no gene match: 6. CDR1 and CDR2 (germline): LNHDA, SQIVND (reference sequence). This CDR3 comprises 14 residues. The CDR3 reads CASSRAGGVYEQYF. DNA for the CDR3: TGTGCCAGTAGTAGGGCGGGAGGCGTGTACGAGCAGTACTTC.

The chain uses TRBV29-1 and TRBJ2-7, with 9 nucleotides matching TRBD1. There are 14 residues in the CDR3. In germline, CDR1 is SQVTM, CDR2 ANQGSEA. J gave up 3 bases and V 0 bases, and 3 bases lay outside the gene matches. The DNA for the CDR3 is TGCAGCGTTGAAGAGCCGACAGGGGGCTACGAGCAGTACTTC. Translation: CSVEEPTGGYEQYF.

The gene calls are TRBV19 and TRBJ1-3, with D unclear. The CDR3 has 12 amino acids. Germline CDR1 LNHDA, CDR2 SQIVND (reference sequence). Trimming left V 4 bases short and J 8 bases short, with 9 bases between. The CDR3: CASSTWGDTIYF. CDR3 sequence (DNA): TGTGCCAGTAGTACCTGGGGAGACACCATATATTTT.

The rearrangement uses TRBV9 and TRBJ2-2; TRBD2 matches at 9 bases. The length of the CDR3 is 18 residues. V lost 5 bases and J lost 2; bases outside the gene matches: 13. Germline CDR1 reads SGDLS; CDR2 reads YYNGEE. CDR3 sequence (DNA): TGTGCCAGCAGTCGTAGGCCGTCTAGCGGGACCAACACCGGGGAGCTGTTTTTT. Protein: CASSRRPSSGTNTGELFF.

This chain links TRBV28 with TRBJ2-1; a weak D match, TRBD1 (5 bases). Germline V lookup: CDR1 MDHEN, CDR2 SYDVKM. The V gene lost 10 bases and the J gene lost 14 bases, with 18 bases spanning the gap. This CDR3 comprises 11 residues. CDR3 residues: CATGLTDSEFF. The CDR3 nucleotides read TGTGCCACAGGGTTGACGGATTCCGAGTTCTTC.

The J gene is TRBJ2-3, the V gene TRBV19; TRBD2 aligns across 10 bases. Germline V gene sequence: CDR1 LNHDA, CDR2 SQIVND (reference sequence). This CDR3 is 17 amino acids long. Losses at the gene ends were 5 bases for V and 0 bases for J; bases not matched to a gene: 8. The CDR3 sequence: CASSPVGLAVSTDTQYF. The CDR3 nucleotides are TGTGCCAGTAGTCCCGTCGGACTAGCGGTTAGCACAGATACGCAGTATTTT.

A few counts support this clone. V usage is TRBV21-1 and J usage is TRBJ1-2. TRBV21-1 is noted as a pseudogene. CDR3 length equals 16 residues. The CDR3 region has the DNA TGTGCCAGCAGCAAAGGGAGGAATCCCCTCCCCTATGGCTACACCTTC. Protein sequence: CASSKGRNPLPYGYTF.

This clone was picked up a small number of times. V and J are TRBV7-9 and TRBJ1-4; D is uncertain. V was shortened by 1 base and J by 3 bases, with 12 bases between the two germline ends. CDR1 SEHNR and CDR2 FQNEAQ come from the germline V gene (reference sequence). The CDR3 is made up of 16 amino acids. The CDR3 bases are TGTGCCAGCAGCTTAGTCGGCGGGCAGCCTAATGAAAAACTGTTTTTT. Amino acids: CASSLVGGQPNEKLFF.

The V and J genes are TRBV6-5 and TRBJ1-6; a weak D match, TRBD1 (6 bases). V lost 0 bases and J lost 9, with 12 bases in between. Germline V gives CDR1 MNHEY, CDR2 SVGAGI. The CDR3 loop spans 15 amino acids. CDR3 DNA sequence: TGTGCCAGCAGTTACTCCACAGGGTATTCTTCACCCCTCCACTTT. It encodes CASSYSTGYSSPLHF.

This chain uses TRBV4-2 with TRBJ2-7; 10 nucleotides line up with TRBD2. V lost 0 bases to trimming and J lost 3 bases; unmatched junction nucleotides: 11. CDR1 and CDR2 (germline): LGHNA, YNFKEQ. This CDR3 comprises 18 residues. CDR3 nucleotide sequence: TGTGCCAGCAGCCAAGATCCCGCGCAGGCTAGCGGGAGCTACGAGCAGTACTTC. Protein: CASSQDPAQASGSYEQYF.

In this sample, this clone turned up a few times. V and J are TRBV30 and TRBJ2-5; D may be TRBD1 (5 bases). The J call may be wrong; the DNA end is better matched by TRBJ2-7. Germline V lookup: CDR1 GTSNPN, CDR2 SVGIG (reference sequence). The CDR3 sequence is 11 residues long. Here the CDR3 reads CALTQGYEQYF. CDR3 DNA sequence: TGTGCTTTGACCCAGGGCTACGAGCAGTACTTC.

Comment on this clone: This sample also contains other DNA sequences that code for the same CDR3. This rearrangement joins TRBV4-1 to TRBJ2-7; the match to TRBD2 covers 8 bases. The CDR3 covers 18 residues. The ends lost 2 bases at V and 4 bases at J; junction bases unmatched: 16. Per germline, CDR1 MGHRA and CDR2 YSYEKL. CDR3 sequence: CASSQLPSLAGRGYEQYF. The DNA of the CDR3 is TGCGCCAGCAGCCAACTACCATCGTTAGCGGGAAGGGGATACGAGCAGTACTTC.

The chain combines TRBV14 with TRBJ2-1; 7 nucleotides line up with TRBD2. Germline V CDR1 and CDR2: SGHDN, FVKESK. V trimming: 4 bases; J trimming: 6 bases; junction bases outside the gene matches: 3. The CDR3 has 13 residues. As DNA, the CDR3 is TGTGCCAGCAGCCTCAGACTAGCCAATGAGCAGTTCTTC. Its protein product is CASSLRLANEQFF.

The rearrangement uses TRBV6-1 and TRBJ2-2; D is uncertain. The ends were cut back, 4 bases at V and 5 bases at J, with 14 bases in the middle. Germline V CDR1 and CDR2: MNHNS, SASEGT. This CDR3 is 15 amino acids long. The CDR3 DNA reads TGTGCCAGCAGTGGGCAGAAAACCGGGACCGGGGAGCTGTTTTTT. It translates to CASSGQKTGTGELFF.

CDR3 loop: CASSKRQALQETQYF. DNA of the CDR3: TGTGCCAGCAGTAAAAGACAGGCCCTCCAAGAGACCCAGTACTTC. The gene calls are TRBV2 and TRBJ2-5; D might be TRBD1 (6 bases). From germline, CDR1 is SNHLY and CDR2 FYNNEI. The V gene lost 5 bases and the J gene lost 1 base, with 14 bases spanning the gap. The CDR3 has 15 residues.

The chain uses TRBV28 and TRBJ1-5; 9 bases match TRBD1. J was trimmed by 3 bases and V by 4 bases; bases with no gene match: 4. Germline V gene data show CDR1 as MDHEN and CDR2 as SYDVKM. The CDR3 contains 15 residues. CDR3 sequence (DNA): TGTGCCAGCAGTTCGGGACAGGGAGACAATCAGCCCCAGCATTTT. As protein: CASSSGQGDNQPQHF.

This chain connects TRBV9 to TRBJ2-3; 12 bases match TRBD2. The CDR3 runs to 15 residues. CDR1 is SGDLS, CDR2 YYNGEE, per germline. V shed 6 bases and J 1 base; nucleotides not matched to a gene: 3. The CDR3 loop reads CASTRLAGGTDTQYF. In DNA, the CDR3 is TGTGCCAGCACCCGACTAGCGGGAGGCACAGATACGCAGTATTTT.

The chain carries TRBV5-1 and TRBJ1-2, with 7 nucleotides matching TRBD1. This CDR3 has 13 residues. Germline trimming cut 4 bases from V and 5 bases from J; bases unmatched to any gene: 5. Germline CDR1 reads SGHRS; CDR2 reads YFSETQ. The DNA of the CDR3 is TGCGCCAGCAGCGGACAGGACGATTATGGCTACACCTTC. The encoded protein is CASSGQDDYGYTF.

The rearrangement uses TRBV5-4 and TRBJ2-7; no clear D gene. The CDR3 sequence is 15 residues long. The V end was cut by 4 bases, the J end by 6 bases, with 20 bases between. Germline V gene lookup returns CDR1 SGHNT and CDR2 YYREEE (reference sequence). In DNA form, the CDR3 reads TGTGCCAGCAGCCCCTCACTGTATACTGTTGGCGAGCAGTACTTC. Encoded protein: CASSPSLYTVGEQYF.

For the CDR3, the DNA is TGTGCCAGCAGTGTGCAGGAAGGTCAGCCCCAGCATTTT. Encoded protein: CASSVQEGQPQHF. This sequence joins TRBV2 and TRBJ1-5; D not resolved. Per germline, CDR1 SNHLY and CDR2 FYNNEI. This CDR3 is built from 13 residues. Trimming shortened V by 4 bases and J by 6 bases, and 10 bases separated the two germline ends.